One and the same sample provided the 24 T cell receptor beta chains below, sequenced in a study of T cell responses to AZD1222 COVID-19 vaccine. Produced via immunoSEQ multiplex PCR; TCRdb's table is partial and in-frame only. The sample holds around 120,000 clones; 84% are singletons and the top ten take about 27%. The material sequenced was peripheral blood, taken 28 days after the second AZD1222 dose. Source of these receptors: an adult who received the AZD1222 COVID-19 vaccine.

This clone was seen just once. The J gene is TRBJ2-3, the V gene TRBV9; 12 bases fit TRBD2. Germline V gene data show CDR1 as SGDLS and CDR2 as YYNGEE. This CDR3 is built from 16 residues. J gave up 3 bases and V 1 base, and 3 bases lay outside the gene matches. CDR3 DNA sequence: TGTGCCAGCAGCGTAACTAGCGGGGGGAGAACAGATACGCAGTATTTT. Its protein product is CASSVTSGGRTDTQYF.

Here the CDR3 DNA reads TGTGCCAGCAGCTTCGGACAGGGCGCCGTTAGTGGCTACACCTTC. Amino acid sequence: CASSFGQGAVSGYTF. This chain connects TRBV5-6 to TRBJ1-2, with 8 bases identical to TRBD1. The V and J ends lost 2 bases and 7 bases, in that order; junction bases with no gene match: 10. Germline V gives CDR1 SGHDT, CDR2 YYEEEE. CDR3 length equals 15 residues.

The V call is TRBV24-1, the J call TRBJ2-1, with TRBD1 matching 7 bases. CDR3 size: 15 residues. CDR1 is KGHDR, CDR2 SFDVKD, per germline. J was trimmed by 3 bases and V by 3 bases; bases with no gene match: 4. In DNA, the CDR3 is TGTGCCACCAGTGATAGGGACAGCTACTACAATGAGCAGTTCTTC. It specifies CATSDRDSYYNEQFF.

The chain has TRBV6-4 and TRBJ2-6; D gene uncertain. In germline, CDR1 is MRHNA, CDR2 SNTAGT. CDR3 length: 14 amino acids. With 8 bases removed from V and 1 base from J, the gap between germline ends came to 9 bases. The CDR3 region is CASGEQSGANVLTF. The CDR3 nucleotides are TGTGCCAGCGGGGAACAATCTGGGGCCAACGTCCTGACTTTC.

This clone occurred once. This chain connects TRBV5-4 to TRBJ1-1, with no clear D. Looked up from germline, CDR1 is SGHNT and CDR2 is YYREEE (reference sequence). Trimming shortened V by 4 bases and J by 0 bases, and 7 bases separated the two germline ends. The CDR3 is made up of 13 amino acids. In DNA form, the CDR3 reads TGTGCCAGCAGCGAAACAGTGAACACTGAAGCTTTCTTT. The encoded protein is CASSETVNTEAFF.

The CDR3 DNA is TGTGCCATTTACTCTGGGGCCAACGTCCTGACTTTC. Its translation: CAIYSGANVLTF. The chain has TRBV10-3 and TRBJ2-6, with D uncertain. CDR1 is ENHRY and CDR2 is SYGVKD in the germline V gene. Trimming stripped 9 bases from V and 0 bases from J, with 3 bases between. The CDR3 runs to 12 residues.

The genes are TRBV27 and TRBJ2-7; 10 nucleotides align to TRBD1. The J segment lost 11 bases and the V segment lost 7 bases, leaving 11 bases of the junction unmatched. The CDR3 contains 13 residues. The V gene's germline CDR1 is MNHEY and CDR2 SMNVEV (reference sequence). The CDR3 DNA follows: TGTGCCAGCAAGATGGGACAGGGGTTAAAGGAGTACTTC. Amino acids: CASKMGQGLKEYF.

The chain links TRBV6-4 to TRBJ1-6; D remains unclear. Germline V lookup: CDR1 MRHNA, CDR2 SNTAGT. Trimming pared 4 bases from V and 7 bases from J, leaving 8 bases between. The CDR3 contains 13 residues. In DNA, the CDR3 is TGTGCCAGCAGTGCTGATGGGAATTCACCCCTCCACTTT. This encodes CASSADGNSPLHF.

V is TRBV6-5 and J is TRBJ1-1, with 7 positions matching TRBD1. V trimming: 6 bases; J trimming: 4 bases; junction bases outside the gene matches: 5. The CDR3 is made up of 13 amino acids. Germline values: CDR1 MNHEY, CDR2 SVGAGI. This CDR3 reads CASRRDSPTEAFF. For the CDR3, the DNA is TGTGCCAGCAGGCGGGACAGCCCCACTGAAGCTTTCTTT.

The chain employs TRBV7-9 and TRBJ2-7; 8 nucleotides align to TRBD1. CDR1 is SEHNR, CDR2 FQNEAQ, per germline (reference sequence). The V gene end was trimmed by 3 bases and the J gene end by 2 bases; junction bases not matched to a gene: 3. This CDR3 is 14 amino acids long. The CDR3, as DNA: TGTGCCAGCAGCTTTGCAGGGGGCCCCTACGAGCAGTACTTC. Translation: CASSFAGGPYEQYF.

J is TRBJ1-5 and V is TRBV28; unclear D gene. CDR1 is MDHEN, CDR2 SYDVKM, per germline. This CDR3 contains 16 residues. The ends were cut back, 6 bases at V and 2 bases at J, with 17 bases in the middle. CDR3 DNA sequence: TGTGCCAGCAGCCCCCGGATTGGGATGGGCAATCAGCCCCAGCATTTT. This sequence encodes CASSPRIGMGNQPQHF.

The V gene is TRBV4-3, the J gene TRBJ1-1, with D possibly matching TRBD1 (6 bases). There are 13 residues in the CDR3. Germline lookup yields CDR1 LGHNA and CDR2 YSLEER. Trimming left V 3 bases short and J 9 bases short, with 14 bases between. The CDR3 is CASSQEGGGQAFF. CDR3 nucleotides: TGCGCCAGCAGCCAGGAAGGAGGGGGACAAGCTTTCTTT.

The chain employs TRBV29-1 and TRBJ2-3; TRBD2 agrees at 7 bases. CDR1 is SQVTM and CDR2 is ANQGSEA in the germline V gene. The CDR3 runs 13 residues. V trimming: 4 bases; J trimming: 3 bases; junction bases outside the gene matches: 4. This CDR3 reads CSVGGGGTDTQYF. The DNA for the CDR3 is TGCAGCGTTGGGGGGGGAGGTACAGATACGCAGTATTTT.

The rearrangement joins TRBV6-2 or TRBV6-3 to TRBJ2-7; D perhaps matches TRBD2 (5 bases). The CDR3 is made up of 14 amino acids. Per the germline V gene, CDR1 is MNHEY and CDR2 is SVGEGT. Trimming shortened V by 2 bases and J by 7 bases, and 15 bases separated the two germline ends. This chain's CDR3 is CASSYGPGIWEQYF. CDR3 nucleotides: TGTGCCAGCAGTTACGGGCCGGGAATTTGGGAGCAGTACTTC.

CDR3 amino acids: CASSLRQGQGGGYTF. DNA of the CDR3: TGTGCCAGCAGCTTGAGGCAGGGACAGGGAGGCGGCTACACCTTC. V and J are TRBV7-2 and TRBJ1-2; 9 bases are a match to TRBD1. In germline, CDR1 is SGHTA, CDR2 FQGNSA. The CDR3 consists of 15 residues. Germline trimming cut 3 bases from V and 8 bases from J; bases unmatched to any gene: 10.

This clone was seen more than once but under ten times. V and J are TRBV6-2 or TRBV6-3 and TRBJ1-2; D is undetermined. In germline, CDR1 is MNHEY, CDR2 SVGEGT. The CDR3 contains 16 residues. V was cut by 0 bases and J by 3 bases, with 14 bases left in between. The CDR3 is CASSYSIEDSHYGYTF. The CDR3, as DNA: TGTGCCAGCAGTTACTCGATTGAGGATTCTCACTATGGCTACACCTTC.

The chain recombines TRBV7-3 with TRBJ1-6, with 9 bases matching TRBD1. The J segment lost 7 bases and the V segment lost 5 bases, leaving 6 bases of the junction unmatched. This CDR3 spans 15 amino acids. Looked up from germline, CDR1 is SGHTA and CDR2 is FQGTGA. As DNA, the CDR3 is TGTGCCAGCAGCCCCCGGACAGGGGTAAATTCACCCCTCCACTTT. Encoded protein: CASSPRTGVNSPLHF.

This clone has at least ten counts. The V gene is TRBV15, the J gene TRBJ2-7, with D uncertain. This CDR3 is built from 14 residues. Germline CDR1 is LNHNV and CDR2 is YYDKDF (reference sequence). With 1 base removed from V and 0 bases from J, the gap between germline ends came to 7 bases. CDR3 in amino acids: CATSRARDSYEQYF. The DNA for the CDR3 is TGTGCCACCAGCAGAGCTAGGGACTCCTACGAGCAGTACTTC.

The chain employs TRBV27 and TRBJ2-7, with 9 bases that match TRBD1. Germline CDR1 MNHEY, CDR2 SMNVEV (reference sequence). The CDR3 totals 16 residues. J lost 6 bases, V lost 3 bases, and 12 bases had no gene match. In nucleotides, the CDR3 is TGTGCCAGCAGTTTTGGTTCAGGACAGGGGCCGGGCGAGCAGTACTTC. Protein sequence: CASSFGSGQGPGEQYF.

The chain carries TRBV15 and TRBJ1-3; D remains unclear. The CDR3 is made up of 13 amino acids. Trimming removed 5 bases from V and 2 bases from J, with 7 bases in between. Germline V gives CDR1 LNHNV, CDR2 YYDKDF (reference sequence). The CDR3 loop reads CATSGSTGNTIYF. Written as DNA, the CDR3 is TGTGCCACCAGCGGGTCTACTGGAAACACCATATATTTT.

The chain joins TRBV7-2 to TRBJ1-2; 7 bases fit TRBD1. The CDR3 spans 14 residues. Germline-derived CDR1 and CDR2 are SGHTA and FQGNSA. The CDR3 bases are TGTGCGGCCGGGATCCAGGGGGGAGCCTATGGCTACACCTTC. It encodes CAAGIQGGAYGYTF. The complete variable domain, with remaining parts taken from reference TRBV7-2 and TRBJ1-2, reads GAGVSQSPSNKVTEKGKDVELRCDPISGHTALYWYRQSLGQGLEFLIYFQGNSAPDKSGLPSDRFSAERTGGSVSTLTIQRTQQEDSAVYLCAAGIQGGAYGYTFGSGTRLTVV.

The chain couples TRBV11-2 to TRBJ2-1, with D hard to call. V was cut by 5 bases and J by 3 bases, with 11 bases left in between. The germline V gene encodes CDR1 SGHAT and CDR2 FQNNGV. The CDR3 runs 14 residues. The chain's CDR3 is CASSHTTGYNEQFF. The CDR3 DNA reads TGTGCCAGCAGCCATACGACGGGCTACAATGAGCAGTTCTTC.

The rearrangement uses TRBV27 and TRBJ1-1; possible D gene TRBD1, 6 bases. V lost 3 bases and J lost 4, with 18 bases in between. This CDR3 has 16 residues. CDR1 and CDR2 (germline): MNHEY, SMNVEV (reference sequence). CDR3 coding DNA: TGTGCCAGCAGTTTGGATGTACAGGGTTGGGCCACTGAAGCTTTCTTT. Encoded protein: CASSLDVQGWATEAFF.

The V call is TRBV3-1 (or the pseudogene TRBV3-2), the J call TRBJ2-2; D is undetermined. Germline lookup yields CDR1 LGHDT and CDR2 YNNKEL (reference sequence). This CDR3 has 14 residues. The V end lost 4 bases, the J end lost 6 bases, and 12 bases lay between the germline ends. CDR3 nucleotide sequence: TGTGCCAGCAGCCTGGCAAAAGGGTCCGGGGAGCTGTTTTTT. Translating it yields CASSLAKGSGELFF.